What follows is one T cell receptor beta chain and its context. The antigen is unknown. This record comes from a study of T cells in Graves' hyperthyroidism and ophthalmopathy. Study-wide findings and caveats: In the blood, most expanded thyroid clonotypes above 0.001 appeared as well.

V lost 3 bases to trimming and J lost 3 bases, with 15 bases between them. This CDR3 contains 15 residues. Germline CDR1 reads ENHRY; CDR2 reads SYGVKD. TCR beta CDR3 regions were amplified from RNA. First-round RT-PCR with HTBI primers amplified the TCR CDR3 region. Each CDR3 protein is one row after TCRdb ran MiXCR on the multiplex PCR reads. In the table there are around 600,000 distinct CDR3 sequences, 16% of which are singletons. The TCR sequence derives from a woman aged 40-49 years with Graves' ophthalmopathy. The V call is TRBV10-3, the J call TRBJ2-7; the D gene is possibly TRBD1 (5 bases). Sequenced: blood. The CDR3 here is CAISEGVGFSYEQYF. CDR3 coding DNA: TGTGCCATCAGTGAAGGGGTCGGATTCAGCTACGAGCAGTACTTC.